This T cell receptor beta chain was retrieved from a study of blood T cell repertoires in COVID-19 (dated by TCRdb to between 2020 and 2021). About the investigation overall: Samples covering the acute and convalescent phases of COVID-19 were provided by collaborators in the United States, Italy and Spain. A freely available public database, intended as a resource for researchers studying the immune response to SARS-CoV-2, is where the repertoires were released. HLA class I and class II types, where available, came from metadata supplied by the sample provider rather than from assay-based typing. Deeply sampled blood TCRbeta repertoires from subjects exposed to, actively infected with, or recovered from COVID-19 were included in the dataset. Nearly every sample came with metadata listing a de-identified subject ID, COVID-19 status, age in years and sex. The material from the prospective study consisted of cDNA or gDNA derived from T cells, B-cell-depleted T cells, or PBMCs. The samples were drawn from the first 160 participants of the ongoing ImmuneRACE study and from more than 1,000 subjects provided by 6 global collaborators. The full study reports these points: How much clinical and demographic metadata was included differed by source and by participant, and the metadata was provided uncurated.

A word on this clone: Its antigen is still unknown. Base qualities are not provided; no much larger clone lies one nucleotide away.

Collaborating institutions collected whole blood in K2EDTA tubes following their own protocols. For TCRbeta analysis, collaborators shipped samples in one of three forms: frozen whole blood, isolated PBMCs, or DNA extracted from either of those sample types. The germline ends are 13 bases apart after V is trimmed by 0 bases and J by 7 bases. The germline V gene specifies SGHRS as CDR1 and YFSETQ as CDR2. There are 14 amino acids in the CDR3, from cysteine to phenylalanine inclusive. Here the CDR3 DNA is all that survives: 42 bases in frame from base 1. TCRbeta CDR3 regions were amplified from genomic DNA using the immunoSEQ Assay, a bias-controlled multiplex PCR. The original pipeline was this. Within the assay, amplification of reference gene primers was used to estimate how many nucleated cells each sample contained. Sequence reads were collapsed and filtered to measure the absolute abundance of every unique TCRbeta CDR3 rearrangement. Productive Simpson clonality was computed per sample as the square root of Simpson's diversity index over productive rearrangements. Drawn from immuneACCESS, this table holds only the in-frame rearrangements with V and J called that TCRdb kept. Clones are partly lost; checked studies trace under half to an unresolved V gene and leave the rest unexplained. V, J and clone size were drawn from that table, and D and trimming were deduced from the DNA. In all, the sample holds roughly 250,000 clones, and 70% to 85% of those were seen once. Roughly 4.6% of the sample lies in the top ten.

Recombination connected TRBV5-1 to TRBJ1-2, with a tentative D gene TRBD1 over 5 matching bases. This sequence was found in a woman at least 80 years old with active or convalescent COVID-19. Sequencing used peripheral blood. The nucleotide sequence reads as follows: TGCGCCAGCAGCTTGGTTGGGAGGGGACGTGGCTACACCTTC. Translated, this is CASSLVGRGRGYTF.